The 30 T cell receptor beta chains below all came from one sample that was sequenced in a study of blood T cell repertoires in COVID-19. The protocol was immunoSEQ multiplex PCR, while the TCRdb copy is restricted to in-frame clones and leaves out a portion. Here the sample spans tens of thousands of clones, 85% to 90% being singletons. The sequenced sample consisted of peripheral blood. The source of these receptors is an elderly man with acute or convalescent COVID-19.

The V and J genes are TRBV21-1 and TRBJ2-2; TRBD1 is taken as the D call from the table, unchecked against the DNA. TRBV21-1 has pseudogene status. CDR3 length: 15 amino acids. The CDR3 is CASRIWTGNTGELFF. The CDR3 region has the DNA TGTGCCAGCAGGATATGGACAGGGAACACCGGGGAGCTGTTTTTT.

The genes are TRBV5-1 and TRBJ2-1; D is perhaps TRBD1 (6 bases). The V end lost 1 base, the J end lost 3 bases, and 11 bases lay between the germline ends. The length of the CDR3 is 15 residues. The germline V gene encodes CDR1 SGHRS and CDR2 YFSETQ. As DNA, the CDR3 is TGCGCCAGCAGCTTGTCCTTACAGGGCTACAATGAGCAGTTCTTC. The encoded protein is CASSLSLQGYNEQFF. The whole variable domain, filled in from reference TRBV5-1 and TRBJ2-1, reads KAGVTQTPRYLIKTRGQQVTLSCSPISGHRSVSWYQQTPGQGLQFLFEYFSETQRNKGNFPGRFSGRQFSNSRSEMNVSTLELGDSALYLCASSLSLQGYNEQFFGPGTRLTVL.

This clone was found once. V gene TRBV4-3 combines with J gene TRBJ1-4; 8 nucleotides agree with TRBD1. This CDR3 region has 17 residues. V lost 0 bases to trimming and J lost 8 bases; unmatched junction nucleotides: 11. Germline V gene data show CDR1 as LGHNA and CDR2 as YSLEER. This CDR3 reads CASSQDFRLAGGEKLFF. In nucleotides, the CDR3 is TGCGCCAGCAGCCAAGATTTTAGGTTGGCAGGGGGCGAAAAACTGTTTTTT.

This sequence joins TRBV10-2 and TRBJ1-6; 7 nucleotides align to TRBD1. The CDR3 spans 16 residues. From germline, CDR1 is WSHSY and CDR2 SAAADI. Germline trimming cut 0 bases from V and 9 bases from J; bases unmatched to any gene: 8. CDR3 sequence: CASSESKTGLSSPLHF. In DNA form, the CDR3 reads TGCGCCAGCAGTGAGTCTAAGACAGGGTTAAGTTCACCCCTCCACTTT.

The rearrangement joins TRBV18 to TRBJ1-4; D may be TRBD1 (6 bases). Per germline, CDR1 KGHSH and CDR2 LQKENI. Trimming took off 1 base at V and 3 bases at J, with 9 bases between the two ends. The CDR3 length is 15 residues. In nucleotides, the CDR3 is TGTGCCAGCTCACCACAAGGGGGAGCTAATGAAAAACTGTTTTTT. Its translation: CASSPQGGANEKLFF.

The chain uses TRBV28 and TRBJ2-3; D gene unclear. From germline, CDR1 is MDHEN and CDR2 SYDVKM. The CDR3 sequence is 14 residues long. V lost 5 bases and J lost 1, with 10 bases in between. The CDR3 DNA is TGTGCCAGCAGTCCAGTCCAGGGCACAGATACGCAGTATTTT. Amino acids: CASSPVQGTDTQYF.

J is TRBJ2-6 and V is TRBV28; 7 bases line up with TRBD2. The CDR3 length is 18 residues. Losses at the gene ends were 2 bases for V and 0 bases for J; bases not matched to a gene: 7. Germline V CDR1 and CDR2: MDHEN, SYDVKM. The chain's CDR3 is CASSLNPGGHSGANVLTF. The CDR3 DNA follows: TGTGCCAGCAGTTTAAATCCGGGAGGCCACTCTGGGGCCAACGTCCTGACTTTC.

The chain recombines TRBV19 with TRBJ2-1, with TRBD1 identical over 8 bases. J lost 7 bases, V lost 3 bases, and 8 bases had no gene match. The CDR3 extends over 15 amino acids. The germline CDR1 and CDR2 sequences are LNHDA and SQIVND (reference sequence). The CDR3 DNA reads as TGTGCCAGTAGTATTACAGGGACAGGTACGAATGAGCAGTTCTTC. Translated: CASSITGTGTNEQFF.

The chain joins TRBV7-2 to TRBJ2-3, with 12 bases lining up with TRBD2. The CDR3 loop spans 18 amino acids. The germline CDR1 and CDR2 sequences are SGHTA and FQGNSA. The junction had 7 bases not matched to a gene; V was cut back by 3 bases and J by 0 bases. CDR3 residues: CASSFVASGGVSTDTQYF. The CDR3 DNA reads TGTGCCAGCAGCTTCGTGGCTAGCGGGGGGGTTAGCACAGATACGCAGTATTTT.

The chain combines TRBV4-2 with TRBJ2-2; TRBD2 matches 12 bases. V gave up 5 bases and J gave up 6 bases; unmatched junction bases: 4. The CDR3 totals 15 residues. The germline CDR1 and CDR2 sequences are LGHNA and YNFKEQ. This CDR3 reads CASSWPSGGAGELFF. The CDR3 DNA reads as TGTGCCAGCAGCTGGCCTAGCGGGGGGGCCGGGGAGCTGTTTTTT.

This chain links TRBV13 with TRBJ2-5; TRBD1 matches at 8 bases. V dropped 5 bases and J dropped 5; count of bases not matched to a gene: 13. CDR1 and CDR2 from the germline V gene are PRHDT and FYEKMQ (reference sequence). The CDR3 has 16 amino acids. CDR3 nucleotides: TGTGCCAGCAGCGCAAGGGCCGGGACAGGCCGGGAGACCCAGTACTTC. Its protein product is CASSARAGTGRETQYF.

V usage is TRBV4-3 and J usage is TRBJ2-5, with 7 nucleotides matching TRBD2. The CDR3 covers 15 residues. Trimming cost V 1 base and J 3 bases; bases outside gene matches: 5. Germline CDR1 and CDR2: LGHNA and YSLEER. CDR3 nucleotides: TGCGCCAGCAGCCAAGGCGGACTAGGAGAAGAGACCCAGTACTTC. It encodes CASSQGGLGEETQYF.

This clone was counted a few times. The chain is built from TRBV6-2 or TRBV6-3 and TRBJ1-1; TRBD1 aligns across 7 bases. V shed 2 bases, J shed 3 bases, and the junction held 6 bases outside the gene matches. The CDR3 is 15 amino acids. The germline CDR1 and CDR2 sequences are MNHEY and SVGEGT. CDR3 DNA sequence: TGTGCCAGCAGTTACCCTGCCGACAGGGACACTGAAGCTTTCTTT. Amino acids: CASSYPADRDTEAFF.

This clone was seen a few times. J is TRBJ2-7 and V is TRBV28; D is possibly TRBD1 (5 bases). V was clipped by 3 bases and J by 2 bases, with 8 bases between them. This CDR3 has 13 amino acids. Germline assignment: CDR1 MDHEN and CDR2 SYDVKM. The CDR3 coding sequence is TGTGCCAGCAGTTTTCAGGGTCCCTACGAGCAGTACTTC. It yields the protein CASSFQGPYEQYF.

The chain joins TRBV6-5 to TRBJ2-7; 8 bases map to TRBD1. The V and J ends lost 6 bases and 1 base, in that order; junction bases with no gene match: 5. Germline V CDR1 and CDR2: MNHEY, SVGAGI. This CDR3 spans 14 amino acids. The DNA for the CDR3 is TGTGCCAGCAGCCGTACAGGGGGGTCCTACGAGCAGTACTTC. Translation: CASSRTGGSYEQYF.

V and J are TRBV6-2 or TRBV6-3 and TRBJ2-7; the D gene is possibly TRBD2 (5 bases). The CDR3 contains 15 residues. Trimming shortened V by 0 bases and J by 0 bases, and 9 bases separated the two germline ends. The germline CDR1 and CDR2 sequences are MNHEY and SVGEGT. DNA of the CDR3: TGTGCCAGCAGTTACTCTTGGCTAGCCTCCTACGAGCAGTACTTC. It is translated as CASSYSWLASYEQYF.

CDR3 DNA: TGTGCCAGTAGCAGACGCGGGGTGGATCAGCCCCAGCATTTT. Amino acids: CASSRRGVDQPQHF. The V and J genes are TRBV19 and TRBJ1-5, with D unresolved. This CDR3 contains 14 residues. V lost 6 bases and J 5 bases, leaving 14 bases between the germline ends. Germline CDR1 is LNHDA and CDR2 is SQIVND (reference sequence).

The V call is TRBV9, the J call TRBJ2-3; the D gene is possibly TRBD2 (5 bases). V was trimmed by 0 bases and J by 0 bases, leaving 5 bases between them. The CDR3 extends over 14 amino acids. The germline V gene has CDR1 SGDLS and CDR2 YYNGEE. CDR3 sequence: CASSVGTSTDTQYF. Written as DNA, the CDR3 is TGTGCCAGCAGCGTAGGGACTAGCACAGATACGCAGTATTTT.

The gene calls are TRBV2 and TRBJ1-6; the match to TRBD1 covers 7 bases. The junction had 6 bases not matched to a gene; V was cut back by 6 bases and J by 10 bases. This CDR3 contains 13 residues. Germline CDR1 is SNHLY and CDR2 is FYNNEI. The CDR3: CASSSDRDSPLHF. CDR3 bases: TGTGCCAGCAGCTCCGACAGGGACTCACCCCTCCACTTT.

The V call is TRBV7-2, the J call TRBJ2-2, with TRBD1 matching 7 bases. The CDR3 is 14 residues long. Germline V lookup: CDR1 SGHTA, CDR2 FQGNSA. The V and J ends lost 5 bases and 5 bases, in that order; junction bases with no gene match: 5. CDR3 bases: TGTGCCAGCAGCCCGCGACAGGGAACCGGGGAGCTGTTTTTT. It specifies CASSPRQGTGELFF.

The chain employs TRBV20-1 and TRBJ2-5, with D possibly TRBD2 on 7 matching bases. The CDR3 length is 11 residues. Per the germline V gene, CDR1 is DFQATT and CDR2 is SNEGSKA (reference sequence). Trimming left V 6 bases short and J 7 bases short, with 12 bases between. The CDR3 region has the DNA TGCAGTGCAAGGGGGGAGGGGACCCAGTACTTC. This codes for CSARGEGTQYF.

J is TRBJ1-2 and V is TRBV28, with 7 nucleotides matching TRBD1. Germline V gives CDR1 MDHEN, CDR2 SYDVKM. Germline trimming cut 5 bases from V and 6 bases from J; bases unmatched to any gene: 3. The CDR3 consists of 12 residues. The CDR3 nucleotides are TGTGCCAGCAGTCCACAGGGGAATGGCTACACCTTC. Translation: CASSPQGNGYTF.

The chain is built from TRBV11-2 and TRBJ2-3, with TRBD2 matching 11 bases. The CDR3 sequence is 17 residues long. Germline assignment: CDR1 SGHAT and CDR2 FQNNGV. V gave up 3 bases and J gave up 1 base; unmatched junction bases: 6. The CDR3 sequence: CASSFSSGRGGTDTQYF. CDR3 DNA sequence: TGTGCCAGCAGCTTTAGTAGCGGGAGGGGTGGCACAGATACGCAGTATTTT.

The CDR3 sequence is CASSLGRLAGLKETQYF. In DNA form, the CDR3 reads TGTGCCAGCAGCTTAGGACGACTAGCGGGGCTAAAAGAGACCCAGTACTTC. The chain is built from TRBV11-2 and TRBJ2-5; 11 nucleotides agree with TRBD2. The germline V gene encodes CDR1 SGHAT and CDR2 FQNNGV. V gave up 1 base and J gave up 3 bases; unmatched junction bases: 7. This CDR3 is 17 amino acids long.

The gene calls are TRBV6-5 and TRBJ2-3; 7 bases fit TRBD2. The CDR3 runs 14 residues. J lost 1 base, V lost 6 bases, and 4 bases had no gene match. Per germline, CDR1 MNHEY and CDR2 SVGAGI. The CDR3 sequence: CASRRDYGTDTQYF. The CDR3 DNA sequence: TGTGCCAGCAGGAGGGACTACGGCACAGATACGCAGTATTTT.

The chain joins TRBV5-5 to TRBJ1-2, with D possibly being TRBD1 (5 bases). Germline V gene data show CDR1 as SGHKS and CDR2 as YYEKEE (reference sequence). CDR3 length: 14 amino acids. Trimming removed 2 bases at V and 4 bases at J, with 12 bases between. CDR3 residues: CASSLGRAFYGYTF. The CDR3 DNA sequence: TGTGCCAGCAGCTTAGGCAGGGCCTTCTATGGCTACACCTTC.

This chain links TRBV5-1 with TRBJ2-2, with 8 bases aligning to TRBD1. Germline trimming cut 6 bases from V and 3 bases from J; bases unmatched to any gene: 10. From germline, CDR1 is SGHRS and CDR2 YFSETQ. This CDR3 has 16 residues. The CDR3 spells CASIPDRASDTGELFF. DNA for the CDR3: TGCGCCAGCATCCCGGACAGGGCCTCGGACACCGGGGAGCTGTTTTTT.

This chain connects TRBV7-9 to TRBJ2-7, with TRBD2 matching over 7 bases. The ends lost 3 bases at V and 3 bases at J; junction bases unmatched: 5. Germline loops: CDR1 SEHNR, CDR2 FQNEAQ (reference sequence). This CDR3 comprises 14 residues. CDR3 region: CASSLVGGSYEQYF. The CDR3 DNA is TGTGCCAGCAGCTTGGTGGGCGGGAGCTACGAGCAGTACTTC.

The chain combines TRBV5-1 with TRBJ2-5; 14 positions match TRBD2. Germline lookup yields CDR1 SGHRS and CDR2 YFSETQ. The CDR3 length is 14 residues. Trimming took 6 bases from V and 3 from J; bases not matched to a gene: 1. The CDR3: CASKTSGGEETQYF. The CDR3 DNA reads as TGCGCCAGCAAGACTAGCGGGGGGGAAGAGACCCAGTACTTC.

This sequence joins TRBV24-1 and TRBJ2-1; TRBD2 matches 16 bases. J gave up 9 bases and V 9 bases, and 7 bases lay outside the gene matches. CDR1 is KGHDR, CDR2 SFDVKD, per germline. The CDR3 runs 15 residues. The CDR3 spells CATSGTSGRAGEQFF. In DNA, the CDR3 is TGTGCCACCTCCGGGACTAGCGGGAGGGCCGGTGAGCAGTTCTTC.